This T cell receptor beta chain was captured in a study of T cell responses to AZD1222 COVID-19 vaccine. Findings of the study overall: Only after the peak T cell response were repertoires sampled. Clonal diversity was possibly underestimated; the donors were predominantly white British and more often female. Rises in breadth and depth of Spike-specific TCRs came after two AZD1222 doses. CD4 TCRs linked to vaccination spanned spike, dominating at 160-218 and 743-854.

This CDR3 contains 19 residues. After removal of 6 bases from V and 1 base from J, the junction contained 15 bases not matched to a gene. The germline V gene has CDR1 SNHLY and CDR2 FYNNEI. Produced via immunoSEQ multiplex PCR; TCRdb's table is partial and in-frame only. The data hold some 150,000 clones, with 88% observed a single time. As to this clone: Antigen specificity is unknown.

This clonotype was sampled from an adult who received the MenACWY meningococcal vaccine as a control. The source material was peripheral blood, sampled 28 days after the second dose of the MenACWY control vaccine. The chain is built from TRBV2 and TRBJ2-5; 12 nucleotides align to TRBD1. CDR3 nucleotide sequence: TGTGCCAGCAGGGCCGGGACAGGGGGCTCCAAAGGGGTCCAAGAGACCCAGTACTTC. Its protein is CASRAGTGGSKGVQETQYF.